The rows below give T cell receptor beta chains drawn from one sample of a study of cytomegalovirus exposure and HLA in healthy donors. The method was immunoSEQ multiplex PCR; TCRdb's version includes in-frame clones alone and lacks a portion of them. The sample shows 110,000 to 150,000 clones, around 73% of them seen only once. The sample taken for sequencing was PBMCs. The receptors originated from a female donor in good health and CMV-seronegative. CDR3s include the opening cysteine and the closing phenylalanine or tryptophan. The order of the fields is J gene, clone size, V gene, D gene, CDR3 DNA, CDR3 protein. The D gene is left open where the match is weak. Size tells how often a clone was seen (once, few, many) or the class of an expanded clone, and some rows leave it out.

J gene: TRBJ2-3
clone size: .
V gene: TRBV5-1
D gene: TRBD2
CDR3 DNA: TGCGCCAGCAGCTTGTCAGCGGGGGCTTCCACAGATACGCAGTATTTT
CDR3 protein: CASSLSAGASTDTQYF

J gene: TRBJ1-3
clone size: .
V gene: TRBV9
D gene: .
CDR3 DNA: TGTGCCAGCAGCTCAGCACAGGGTTCGGGAAACACCATATATTTT
CDR3 protein: CASSSAQGSGNTIYF

J gene: TRBJ1-2
clone size: .
V gene: TRBV6-5
D gene: .
CDR3 DNA: TGTGCCAGCGGAGGGCCCAATGGCTACACCTTC
CDR3 protein: CASGGPNGYTF

J gene: TRBJ1-1
clone size: few
V gene: TRBV10-3
D gene: .
CDR3 DNA: TGTGCCATCAGTGAACAGGGACGAGCTTTCTTT
CDR3 protein: CAISEQGRAFF

J gene: TRBJ2-3
clone size: .
V gene: TRBV19
D gene: TRBD1
CDR3 DNA: TGTGCCAGCCGGGACAGGGGGCGTAGCACAGATACGCAGTATTTT
CDR3 protein: CASRDRGRSTDTQYF

J gene: TRBJ1-1
clone size: few
V gene: TRBV7-9
D gene: .
CDR3 DNA: TGTGCCAGCAGCCCACGACAGGCTGGGTCGTGGACTGAAGCTTTCTTT
CDR3 protein: CASSPRQAGSWTEAFF

J gene: TRBJ2-5
clone size: few
V gene: TRBV7-8
D gene: .
CDR3 DNA: TGTGCCAGCAGAGCCCGGGGGAAAGAGACCCAGTACTTC
CDR3 protein: CASRARGKETQYF

J gene: TRBJ1-1
clone size: .
V gene: TRBV5-1
D gene: TRBD1
CDR3 DNA: TGCGCCAGCAGCCCAGGGGGCTCGGTGACTGAAGCTTTCTTT
CDR3 protein: CASSPGGSVTEAFF

J gene: TRBJ2-3
clone size: .
V gene: TRBV18
D gene: .
CDR3 DNA: TGTGCCAGCTCTCCCGTTTGGGCTAGGCGGGGCACAGATACGCAGTATTTT
CDR3 protein: CASSPVWARRGTDTQYF

J gene: TRBJ2-7
clone size: .
V gene: TRBV11-2
D gene: .
CDR3 DNA: TGTGCCAGCAGCCGTTATACACAAAGCTCCTACGAGCAGTACTTC
CDR3 protein: CASSRYTQSSYEQYF

J gene: TRBJ2-7
clone size: .
V gene: TRBV5-3
D gene: .
CDR3 DNA: TGTGCCAGAAGCTCAACAGGGTACGAGCAGTACTTC
CDR3 protein: CARSSTGYEQYF

J gene: TRBJ2-3
clone size: .
V gene: TRBV5-1
D gene: TRBD1
CDR3 DNA: TGCGCCAGCAGCGTACCGGGACAGGGGACCTCCGATACGCAGTATTTT
CDR3 protein: CASSVPGQGTSDTQYF

J gene: TRBJ2-7
clone size: .
V gene: TRBV27
D gene: TRBD1
CDR3 DNA: TGTGCCAGCAGTTCCGACAGGGTACTCTACGAGCAGTACTTC
CDR3 protein: CASSSDRVLYEQYF

J gene: TRBJ2-3
clone size: .
V gene: TRBV15
D gene: TRBD1
CDR3 DNA: TGTGCCACCAGCAGAGATCGAAGAGGGGGACAGGGCGGCACGAAAGATACGCAGTATTTT
CDR3 protein: CATSRDRRGGQGGTKDTQYF

J gene: TRBJ2-1
clone size: .
V gene: TRBV6-5
D gene: TRBD1
CDR3 DNA: TGTGCCAGCAGTTCTGACAGGGGTTACAGGTTCTTC
CDR3 protein: CASSSDRGYRFF

J gene: TRBJ1-4
clone size: once
V gene: TRBV18
D gene: TRBD1
CDR3 DNA: TGTGCCAGCCACCCGGACAGGGTAGGAGAAAAACTGTTTTTT
CDR3 protein: CASHPDRVGEKLFF

J gene: TRBJ2-5
clone size: .
V gene: TRBV7-3
D gene: TRBD2
CDR3 DNA: TGTGCCAGCAGCCAACTAGCGGGAGAGACCCAGTACTTC
CDR3 protein: CASSQLAGETQYF

J gene: TRBJ1-2
clone size: .
V gene: TRBV29-1
D gene: TRBD1
CDR3 DNA: TGCAGCGTCGTCAGGGGGCACGGCTACACCTTC
CDR3 protein: CSVVRGHGYTF

J gene: TRBJ1-2
clone size: few
V gene: TRBV4-1
D gene: .
CDR3 DNA: TGCGCCAGCAGCCAGGGGGGACTTAACTATGGCTACACCTTC
CDR3 protein: CASSQGGLNYGYTF

J gene: TRBJ2-7
clone size: .
V gene: TRBV6-6
D gene: TRBD2
CDR3 DNA: TGTGCCAGCAGTTACGGGACTAGAGTTTCCGAGCAGTACTTC
CDR3 protein: CASSYGTRVSEQYF

J gene: TRBJ2-5
clone size: .
V gene: TRBV14
D gene: .
CDR3 DNA: TGTGCCAGCAGCCGAGAAGAGACCCAGTACTTC
CDR3 protein: CASSREETQYF

J gene: TRBJ2-7
clone size: .
V gene: TRBV6-5
D gene: TRBD1
CDR3 DNA: TGTGCCAGCAGAGGGGACAGGGGGCGCGAGCAGTACTTC
CDR3 protein: CASRGDRGREQYF

J gene: TRBJ1-3
clone size: .
V gene: TRBV7-8
D gene: .
CDR3 DNA: TGTGCCAGCAGCTTAATCGCGGGTACCGATGGCACCATATATTTT
CDR3 protein: CASSLIAGTDGTIYF

J gene: TRBJ2-1
clone size: .
V gene: TRBV6-1
D gene: TRBD2
CDR3 DNA: TGTGCCAGCAGGGGACTAGCGGGAGGAATTAATGAGCAGTTCTTC
CDR3 protein: CASRGLAGGINEQFF

J gene: TRBJ2-3
clone size: .
V gene: TRBV2
D gene: .
CDR3 DNA: TGTGCCAGCTCAACTGAGGAGTTCGGAGATACGCAGTATTTT
CDR3 protein: CASSTEEFGDTQYF

J gene: TRBJ2-7
clone size: .
V gene: TRBV28
D gene: .
CDR3 DNA: TGTGCCAGCAGTTTAGTGGGGGCCAAGCAGTACTTC
CDR3 protein: CASSLVGAKQYF

J gene: TRBJ2-1
clone size: .
V gene: TRBV7-6
D gene: .
CDR3 DNA: TGTGCCAGCAGCTTTGAGACTAGATTCGACAATGAGCAGTTCTTC
CDR3 protein: CASSFETRFDNEQFF

J gene: TRBJ1-2
clone size: few
V gene: TRBV5-4
D gene: TRBD1
CDR3 DNA: TGTGCCAGCAGTCGGGACAGCAGGGGCTACACCTTC
CDR3 protein: CASSRDSRGYTF

J gene: TRBJ1-1
clone size: .
V gene: TRBV5-4
D gene: .
CDR3 DNA: TGTGCCAGCAGCTACCCCGGGACAAGAGGGAACACTGAAGCTTTCTTT
CDR3 protein: CASSYPGTRGNTEAFF

J gene: TRBJ1-2
clone size: once
V gene: TRBV5-1
D gene: TRBD1
CDR3 DNA: TGCGCCAGCAGCCAGAAGGCCGGGACAGAATCCTATGGCTACACCTTC
CDR3 protein: CASSQKAGTESYGYTF

J gene: TRBJ1-2
clone size: .
V gene: TRBV30
D gene: TRBD1
CDR3 DNA: TGTGCCTGGAGCGACAGGGTAGCTAACTATGGCTACACCTTC
CDR3 protein: CAWSDRVANYGYTF

J gene: TRBJ2-1
clone size: .
V gene: TRBV18
D gene: .
CDR3 DNA: TGTGCCAGCTCACCCGGCGGCAACAATGAGCAGTTCTTC
CDR3 protein: CASSPGGNNEQFF

J gene: TRBJ1-1
clone size: few
V gene: TRBV7-2
D gene: .
CDR3 DNA: TGTGCCAGCAGCTTAGTTTGGCCAGAGAACACTGAAGCTTTCTTT
CDR3 protein: CASSLVWPENTEAFF

J gene: TRBJ2-3
clone size: .
V gene: TRBV28
D gene: TRBD2
CDR3 DNA: TGTGCCGCCCCCAAGCGGGGGGGGAGTACAGATACGCAGTATTTT
CDR3 protein: CAAPKRGGSTDTQYF

J gene: TRBJ1-5
clone size: once
V gene: TRBV12-2
D gene: .
CDR3 DNA: TGTGCAAGTCGCTTAGGCGTGTGGGGGGGAGTAATTAGCAATCAGCCCCAGCATTTT
CDR3 protein: CASRLGVWGGVISNQPQHF